A selection of T cell receptor beta chains follows, all from one sample in a study of immune characterization of retroperitoneal liposarcoma. TCRdb used MiXCR to reprocess the PCR reads, holding one entry per CDR3 protein. The sample carries some 5,100 distinct CDR3 sequences, around a third recorded once. The material sequenced was tumor tissue. All receptors derive from a female donor with retroperitoneal liposarcoma. CDR3s include the opening cysteine and the closing phenylalanine or tryptophan. The order of the fields is V gene, D gene, CDR3 length, CDR3 protein. The D gene is left open where the match is weak.

>TRBV12-3/TRBV12-4|TRBD2|14
CASSLAGGPGEQYF
>TRBV6-1|NA|13
CATHRGSHNEQFF
>TRBV5-1|TRBD1|14
CASSPGQGVAEAFF
>TRBV4-3|NA|12
CASSQAGVEQYF
>TRBV7-7|NA|14
CASSIGALDTEAFF
>TRBV6-1|NA|13
CASSPLQRVRQFF
>TRBV6-1|NA|14
CASSEPQTRETQYF
>TRBV11-2|TRBD1|14
CASSWGTGGYEQYF
>TRBV6-1|NA|13
CASSEGETNEQFF
>TRBV20-1|NA|11
CSATLLNKAFF
>TRBV6-1|TRBD1|17
CASSELWGTGLAYEQYF
>TRBV12-3/TRBV12-4|NA|14
CASNGPESTDTQYF
>TRBV7-4|NA|15
CASSQPTSSYNEQFF
>TRBV11-2|TRBD1|13
CASSPGQFYGYTF
>TRBV12-3/TRBV12-4|TRBD2|15
CASSLRGAGSDTQYF
>TRBV7-6|TRBD2|14
CASSPRMRGGVQYF